This entry is about one T cell receptor (beta chain). There are 13 residues in the CDR3. Germline V gene data show CDR1 as SQVTM and CDR2 as ANQGSEA. Trimming cost V 6 bases and J 4 bases; bases outside gene matches: 8. Sequencing was performed with immunoSEQ multiplex PCR; in TCRdb, only in-frame clones are kept and a portion is missing. Found here are fewer than 85,000 clones, 92% of them singletons; the top ten hold roughly a tenth. This sample is drawn from a study of OX40 agonist ivuxolimab in advanced cancers. The source was CD4+ or CD8+ T cells sorted from blood, collected in a trial of the OX40 agonist ivuxolimab. The chain joins TRBV29-1 to TRBJ1-2; the match to TRBD1 covers 7 bases. The receptor comes from an adult with an advanced solid tumor such as melanoma, head and neck, liver or kidney cancer. The CDR3 nucleotides read TGCAGCGTGAACCAAAGGGACAGCTATGGCTACACCTTC. Its translation: CSVNQRDSYGYTF.